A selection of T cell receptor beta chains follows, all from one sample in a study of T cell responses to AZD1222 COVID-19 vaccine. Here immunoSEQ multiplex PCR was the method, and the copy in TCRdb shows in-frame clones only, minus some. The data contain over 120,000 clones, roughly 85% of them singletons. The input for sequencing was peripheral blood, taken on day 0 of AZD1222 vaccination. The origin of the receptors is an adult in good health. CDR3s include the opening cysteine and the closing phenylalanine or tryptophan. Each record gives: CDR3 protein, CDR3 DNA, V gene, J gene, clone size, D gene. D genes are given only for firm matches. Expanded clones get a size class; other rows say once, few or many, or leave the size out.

CDR3 protein: CAWTVGSQLNEKLFF
CDR3 DNA: TGTGCCTGGACCGTAGGTAGTCAGTTGAATGAAAAACTGTTTTTT
V gene: TRBV30
J gene: TRBJ1-4
clone size: -
D gene: -

CDR3 protein: CATRKVSNTGELFF
CDR3 DNA: TGCGCCACCCGAAAGGTCTCGAACACCGGGGAGCTGTTTTTT
V gene: TRBV5-1
J gene: TRBJ2-2
clone size: -
D gene: -

CDR3 protein: CASSFQGADTQYF
CDR3 DNA: TGTGCCAGCAGCTTCCAGGGGGCAGATACGCAGTATTTT
V gene: TRBV14
J gene: TRBJ2-3
clone size: -
D gene: TRBD1

CDR3 protein: CAISGYGPPTITDTQYF
CDR3 DNA: TGTGCCATCAGTGGCTATGGACCACCCACGATCACAGATACGCAGTATTTT
V gene: TRBV10-3
J gene: TRBJ2-3
clone size: -
D gene: -

CDR3 protein: CASSDRGGSYNEQFF
CDR3 DNA: TGTGCCAGCAGTGACAGGGGAGGCTCCTACAATGAGCAGTTCTTC
V gene: TRBV6-4
J gene: TRBJ2-1
clone size: -
D gene: -

CDR3 protein: CASSQGWDQPQHF
CDR3 DNA: TGTGCCAGCAGCCAAGGATGGGATCAGCCCCAGCATTTT
V gene: TRBV3-1/TRBV3-2
J gene: TRBJ1-5
clone size: -
D gene: -

CDR3 protein: CASSILGAETQYF
CDR3 DNA: TGTGCCAGCAGCATACTAGGGGCGGAGACCCAGTACTTC
V gene: TRBV6-5
J gene: TRBJ2-5
clone size: -
D gene: -

CDR3 protein: CASSLGKRGPDDHEQFF
CDR3 DNA: TGTGCCAGCAGCTTAGGGAAAAGGGGCCCCGACGACCATGAGCAGTTCTTC
V gene: TRBV13
J gene: TRBJ2-1
clone size: -
D gene: -

CDR3 protein: CASSPYGITDTQYF
CDR3 DNA: TGTGCCAGCAGCCCCTACGGGATCACAGATACGCAGTATTTT
V gene: TRBV5-6
J gene: TRBJ2-3
clone size: -
D gene: -

CDR3 protein: CASSVTVANTEAFF
CDR3 DNA: TGTGCCAGCAGCGTTACAGTGGCGAACACTGAAGCTTTCTTT
V gene: TRBV9
J gene: TRBJ1-1
clone size: -
D gene: -

CDR3 protein: CASSLLEGRNNSPLHF
CDR3 DNA: TGTGCCAGCAGCTTACTCGAGGGACGGAATAATTCACCCCTCCACTTT
V gene: TRBV13
J gene: TRBJ1-6
clone size: -
D gene: -

CDR3 protein: CASSPDRGDYGYTF
CDR3 DNA: TGTGCCAGTAGCCCCGACAGGGGGGACTATGGCTACACCTTC
V gene: TRBV19
J gene: TRBJ1-2
clone size: -
D gene: TRBD1

CDR3 protein: CASSKGQGNTEAFF
CDR3 DNA: TGTGCCAGCAGCAAGGGACAGGGGAACACTGAAGCTTTCTTT
V gene: TRBV2
J gene: TRBJ1-1
clone size: -
D gene: TRBD1

CDR3 protein: CASGSSSETQYF
CDR3 DNA: TGTGCTAGTGGTTCATCCTCGGAGACCCAGTACTTC
V gene: TRBV12-5
J gene: TRBJ2-5
clone size: once
D gene: -

CDR3 protein: CASSHVGSNQPQHF
CDR3 DNA: TGTGCCAGCAGCCACGTGGGGAGCAATCAGCCCCAGCATTTT
V gene: TRBV3-1/TRBV3-2
J gene: TRBJ1-5
clone size: -
D gene: -

CDR3 protein: CASSPPGEGSQVIGNTIYF
CDR3 DNA: TGTGCCAGCTCACCACCGGGGGAAGGGTCCCAGGTAATAGGAAACACCATATATTTT
V gene: TRBV18
J gene: TRBJ1-3
clone size: once
D gene: -

CDR3 protein: CASSFGSLASSYNEQFF
CDR3 DNA: TGTGCCAGCAGCTTCGGAAGCTTGGCTAGCTCCTACAATGAGCAGTTCTTC
V gene: TRBV7-6
J gene: TRBJ2-1
clone size: -
D gene: -

CDR3 protein: CAWSRYGGLGSIDNQPQHF
CDR3 DNA: TGTGCCTGGAGTAGGTATGGGGGGTTAGGTTCTATTGACAATCAGCCCCAGCATTTT
V gene: TRBV30
J gene: TRBJ1-5
clone size: -
D gene: -

CDR3 protein: CASIGPGYGYTF
CDR3 DNA: TGTGCCAGCATCGGCCCTGGGTATGGCTACACCTTC
V gene: TRBV2
J gene: TRBJ1-2
clone size: -
D gene: -

CDR3 protein: CASSPSPPNLLYEQYF
CDR3 DNA: TGTGCCAGCAGCCCGTCCCCACCTAACCTCCTCTACGAGCAGTACTTC
V gene: TRBV3-1/TRBV3-2
J gene: TRBJ2-7
clone size: -
D gene: -

CDR3 protein: CASTKGGYGGTGELFF
CDR3 DNA: TGTGCCAGCACTAAAGGGGGTTACGGTGGCACCGGGGAGCTGTTTTTT
V gene: TRBV7-9
J gene: TRBJ2-2
clone size: few
D gene: -

CDR3 protein: CASSPEGGTEAFF
CDR3 DNA: TGCGCCAGCAGCCCGGAGGGTGGAACTGAAGCTTTCTTT
V gene: TRBV10-1
J gene: TRBJ1-1
clone size: few
D gene: -

CDR3 protein: CASSQDIGAYEQYF
CDR3 DNA: TGTGCCAGCAGCCAAGATATTGGGGCCTACGAGCAGTACTTC
V gene: TRBV14
J gene: TRBJ2-7
clone size: -
D gene: -